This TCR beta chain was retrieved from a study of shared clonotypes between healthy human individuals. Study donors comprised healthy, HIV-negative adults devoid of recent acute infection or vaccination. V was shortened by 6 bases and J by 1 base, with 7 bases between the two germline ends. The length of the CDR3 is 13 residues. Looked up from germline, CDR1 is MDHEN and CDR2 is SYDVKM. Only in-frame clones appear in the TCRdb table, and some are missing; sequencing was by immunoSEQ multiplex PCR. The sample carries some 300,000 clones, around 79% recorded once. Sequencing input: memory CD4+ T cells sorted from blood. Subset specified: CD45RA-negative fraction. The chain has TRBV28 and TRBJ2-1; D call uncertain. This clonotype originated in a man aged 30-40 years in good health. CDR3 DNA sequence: TGTGCCAGCAGCCCCGAGTCCTACAATGAGCAGTTCTTC. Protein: CASSPESYNEQFF.